A selection of T cell receptor beta chains follows, all from one sample in a study of cytomegalovirus exposure and HLA in healthy donors. Data came from immunoSEQ multiplex PCR; TCRdb stores just in-frame clones and leaves some out. The sample contains 150,000 to 200,000 clones, roughly 80% of which appear only once. Sequenced material: PBMCs. The source is a female donor in good health and CMV-seronegative. The CDR3 runs from the conserved cysteine through the conserved F or W. Each record gives: CDR3 length, J gene, V gene, D gene, clone size, CDR3 protein, CDR3 DNA. A D gene is named only where the DNA matches it firmly. Clone size is stated in some rows and not others, as once, few, many or a class when expanded.

len: 16; j_gene: TRBJ2-1; v_gene: TRBV19; d_gene: TRBD2; abundance: NA; CDR3aa: CASSPMGGLAGNEQFF; CDR3nt: TGTGCCAGTAGCCCAATGGGGGGACTAGCGGGAAATGAGCAGTTCTTC
len: 14; j_gene: TRBJ2-7; v_gene: TRBV5-1; d_gene: NA; abundance: NA; CDR3aa: CASSLSPGIYEQYF; CDR3nt: TGCGCCAGCAGCTTGAGCCCAGGGATTTACGAGCAGTACTTC
len: 13; j_gene: TRBJ2-7; v_gene: TRBV30; d_gene: TRBD1; abundance: NA; CDR3aa: CAWDRGADYEQYF; CDR3nt: TGTGCCTGGGACAGGGGGGCCGACTACGAGCAGTACTTC
len: 17; j_gene: TRBJ1-6; v_gene: TRBV5-1; d_gene: TRBD1; abundance: NA; CDR3aa: CASRDTGASSYNSPLHF; CDR3nt: TGCGCCAGCAGGGATACAGGGGCCAGCTCCTATAATTCACCCCTCCACTTT
len: 15; j_gene: TRBJ1-1; v_gene: TRBV7-9; d_gene: TRBD1; abundance: few; CDR3aa: CSSSPGTGEGTEAFF; CDR3nt: TGTTCCAGCAGCCCCGGGACAGGGGAGGGAACTGAAGCTTTCTTT
len: 15; j_gene: TRBJ1-6; v_gene: TRBV7-2; d_gene: NA; abundance: NA; CDR3aa: CASSFEGQSNSPLHF; CDR3nt: TGTGCCAGCAGTTTCGAGGGACAATCTAATTCACCCCTCCACTTT
len: 15; j_gene: TRBJ2-7; v_gene: TRBV6-1; d_gene: TRBD1; abundance: NA; CDR3aa: CASSQRQGVYYEQYF; CDR3nt: TGTGCCAGCAGTCAGAGACAGGGGGTATACTACGAGCAGTACTTC
len: 13; j_gene: TRBJ2-7; v_gene: TRBV11-3; d_gene: NA; abundance: NA; CDR3aa: CASSLEAGSKQYF; CDR3nt: TGTGCCAGCAGCTTAGAGGCAGGCTCGAAGCAGTACTTC
len: 20; j_gene: TRBJ2-6; v_gene: TRBV2; d_gene: TRBD2; abundance: NA; CDR3aa: CASSEAELAGFPPGANVLTF; CDR3nt: TGTGCCAGCAGTGAAGCGGAACTAGCGGGATTCCCCCCTGGGGCCAACGTCCTGACTTTC
len: 14; j_gene: TRBJ2-7; v_gene: TRBV27; d_gene: TRBD2; abundance: NA; CDR3aa: CASSWLAGAYEQYF; CDR3nt: TGTGCCAGCAGTTGGCTAGCGGGAGCGTACGAGCAGTACTTC
len: 15; j_gene: TRBJ1-1; v_gene: TRBV16; d_gene: NA; abundance: NA; CDR3aa: CASSQWSGENTEAFF; CDR3nt: TGTGCCAGCAGCCAATGGTCAGGCGAGAACACTGAAGCTTTCTTT
len: 14; j_gene: TRBJ2-4; v_gene: TRBV28; d_gene: TRBD2; abundance: NA; CDR3aa: CATLPGGAKNIQYF; CDR3nt: TGTGCCACCCTGCCGGGGGGGGCCAAAAACATTCAGTACTTC
len: 15; j_gene: TRBJ2-1; v_gene: TRBV9; d_gene: TRBD2; abundance: NA; CDR3aa: CASSGRTGGQDEQFF; CDR3nt: TGTGCCAGCAGCGGAAGGACGGGGGGGCAAGATGAGCAGTTCTTC
len: 14; j_gene: TRBJ1-4; v_gene: TRBV6-5; d_gene: TRBD1; abundance: NA; CDR3aa: CASSRQGGAEKLFF; CDR3nt: TGTGCCAGCAGTAGACAGGGGGGGGCTGAAAAACTGTTTTTT
len: 14; j_gene: TRBJ1-5; v_gene: TRBV30; d_gene: NA; abundance: NA; CDR3aa: CAWSPGGGGQPQHF; CDR3nt: TGTGCCTGGAGTCCTGGGGGGGGAGGCCAGCCCCAGCATTTT
len: 15; j_gene: TRBJ2-7; v_gene: TRBV7-9; d_gene: TRBD2; abundance: NA; CDR3aa: CASSWLAGVDHEQYF; CDR3nt: TGTGCCAGCAGCTGGTTAGCGGGAGTGGACCACGAGCAGTACTTC
len: 13; j_gene: TRBJ1-2; v_gene: TRBV9; d_gene: NA; abundance: NA; CDR3aa: CASSVGASYGYTF; CDR3nt: TGTGCCAGCAGCGTCGGCGCTAGCTATGGCTACACCTTC
len: 14; j_gene: TRBJ1-2; v_gene: TRBV30; d_gene: TRBD1; abundance: NA; CDR3aa: CAWSVYRGFSGYTF; CDR3nt: TGTGCCTGGAGTGTTTACAGGGGGTTTAGTGGCTACACCTTC
len: 17; j_gene: TRBJ1-5; v_gene: TRBV2; d_gene: NA; abundance: NA; CDR3aa: CASSEAWIQGRNQPQHF; CDR3nt: TGTGCCAGCAGTGAAGCGTGGATCCAGGGAAGGAATCAGCCCCAGCATTTT
len: 16; j_gene: TRBJ2-6; v_gene: TRBV2; d_gene: TRBD1; abundance: NA; CDR3aa: CASIAGGISGANVLTF; CDR3nt: TGTGCCAGCATCGCAGGGGGCATCTCTGGGGCCAACGTCCTGACTTTC
len: 16; j_gene: TRBJ1-6; v_gene: TRBV6-6; d_gene: NA; abundance: NA; CDR3aa: CASRPQIGLGGSPLHF; CDR3nt: TGTGCCAGCAGACCACAGATAGGCCTTGGAGGGTCACCCCTCCACTTT
len: 15; j_gene: TRBJ1-5; v_gene: TRBV7-9; d_gene: NA; abundance: NA; CDR3aa: CASSLDGQANQPQHF; CDR3nt: TGTGCCAGCAGCTTAGATGGGCAGGCGAATCAGCCCCAGCATTTT
len: 12; j_gene: TRBJ1-6; v_gene: TRBV30; d_gene: NA; abundance: NA; CDR3aa: CAWSGTDSPLHF; CDR3nt: TGTGCCTGGAGCGGGACTGATTCACCCCTCCACTTT
len: 13; j_gene: TRBJ1-2; v_gene: TRBV15; d_gene: NA; abundance: NA; CDR3aa: CATSRAGKGGYTF; CDR3nt: TGTGCCACCAGCAGAGCAGGGAAGGGTGGCTACACCTTC
len: 15; j_gene: TRBJ2-1; v_gene: TRBV9; d_gene: NA; abundance: NA; CDR3aa: CASSTSGNSYNEQFF; CDR3nt: TGTGCCAGCAGCACGAGCGGAAACTCCTACAATGAGCAGTTCTTC
len: 12; j_gene: TRBJ1-3; v_gene: TRBV30; d_gene: NA; abundance: NA; CDR3aa: CAWSRQENTIYF; CDR3nt: TGTGCCTGGAGTCGCCAGGAAAACACCATATATTTT
len: 16; j_gene: TRBJ1-1; v_gene: TRBV28; d_gene: NA; abundance: NA; CDR3aa: CASSLSFGGGWTEAFF; CDR3nt: TGTGCCAGCAGTTTATCATTTGGGGGGGGTTGGACTGAAGCTTTCTTT
len: 17; j_gene: TRBJ2-3; v_gene: TRBV5-1; d_gene: TRBD2; abundance: NA; CDR3aa: CASSSGLADLGTDTQYF; CDR3nt: TGCGCCAGCAGCTCGGGACTAGCGGATCTGGGCACAGATACGCAGTATTTT
len: 14; j_gene: TRBJ2-7; v_gene: TRBV5-6; d_gene: NA; abundance: NA; CDR3aa: CASSFPGGSNEQYF; CDR3nt: TGTGCCAGCAGCTTCCCGGGTGGATCGAACGAGCAGTACTTC
len: 17; j_gene: TRBJ1-5; v_gene: TRBV28; d_gene: TRBD1; abundance: once; CDR3aa: CASSTRDRGPSNQPQHF; CDR3nt: TGTGCCAGCAGTACCCGGGACAGGGGCCCTAGCAATCAGCCCCAGCATTTT
len: 15; j_gene: TRBJ2-2; v_gene: TRBV7-9; d_gene: NA; abundance: NA; CDR3aa: CASSFNGDGSRELFF; CDR3nt: TGTGCCAGCAGCTTTAACGGAGACGGGAGCCGGGAGCTGTTTTTT
len: 16; j_gene: TRBJ1-1; v_gene: TRBV5-1; d_gene: NA; abundance: NA; CDR3aa: CASRPNFAGKGTEAFF; CDR3nt: TGCGCCAGCAGACCCAACTTCGCGGGCAAGGGCACTGAAGCTTTCTTT
len: 15; j_gene: TRBJ2-5; v_gene: TRBV27; d_gene: TRBD2; abundance: NA; CDR3aa: CASSLGLAGRETQYF; CDR3nt: TGTGCCAGCAGTTTGGGGCTAGCGGGGAGGGAGACCCAGTACTTC
len: 15; j_gene: TRBJ1-5; v_gene: TRBV5-1; d_gene: TRBD1; abundance: few; CDR3aa: CASSSDRGSNQPQHF; CDR3nt: TGCGCCAGCAGCTCGGACAGGGGAAGCAATCAGCCCCAGCATTTT
len: 14; j_gene: TRBJ1-2; v_gene: TRBV4-3; d_gene: NA; abundance: NA; CDR3aa: CASSQRGQYYGYTF; CDR3nt: TGCGCCAGCAGCCAACGAGGACAGTATTATGGCTACACCTTC
len: 13; j_gene: TRBJ2-7; v_gene: TRBV28; d_gene: NA; abundance: NA; CDR3aa: CASSPRGSYEQYF; CDR3nt: TGTGCCAGCAGTCCCAGGGGATCCTACGAGCAGTACTTC
len: 16; j_gene: TRBJ1-2; v_gene: TRBV25-1; d_gene: NA; abundance: NA; CDR3aa: CASSEGKQGTIYGYTF; CDR3nt: TGTGCCAGCAGTGAAGGGAAACAGGGCACGATCTATGGCTACACCTTC
len: 15; j_gene: TRBJ2-1; v_gene: TRBV28; d_gene: TRBD2; abundance: NA; CDR3aa: CASSLWTSGGGEQFF; CDR3nt: TGTGCCAGCAGTTTATGGACTAGCGGGGGGGGTGAGCAGTTCTTC
len: 16; j_gene: TRBJ2-1; v_gene: TRBV30; d_gene: NA; abundance: NA; CDR3aa: CAWSPARRIVYDEQFF; CDR3nt: TGTGCCTGGAGTCCCGCCCGGCGGATCGTCTATGATGAGCAGTTCTTC
len: 12; j_gene: TRBJ2-1; v_gene: TRBV2; d_gene: TRBD1; abundance: NA; CDR3aa: CASGQGRNEQFF; CDR3nt: TGTGCCAGCGGACAGGGGAGGAATGAGCAGTTCTTC
len: 15; j_gene: TRBJ2-7; v_gene: TRBV27; d_gene: TRBD2; abundance: NA; CDR3aa: CASSLGSGSGYEQYF; CDR3nt: TGTGCCAGCAGTTTAGGTAGCGGGAGTGGGTACGAGCAGTACTTC
len: 16; j_gene: TRBJ2-1; v_gene: TRBV30; d_gene: TRBD1; abundance: NA; CDR3aa: CAWRAPQGVPYNEQFF; CDR3nt: TGTGCCTGGAGGGCTCCACAGGGGGTCCCCTACAATGAGCAGTTCTTC